The next 21 T cell receptor beta chains were all read from a single sample in a study of cytomegalovirus exposure and HLA in healthy donors. It was with 60 Vbeta and 13 Jbeta primers that the PCR ran. TCRdb keeps only in-frame clones here, not all; method: immunoSEQ multiplex PCR. The profile covers just over 70,000 clones, with 70% to 75% appearing a single time and roughly 10% taken by the ten largest. Sequencing was carried out using PBMCs. The origin of the receptors is a human donor in good health.

This clone was seen a handful of times. A much larger clone lies a single base off, so this may be a read error. The sample has other DNA sequences that encode this CDR3 too. This rearrangement joins TRBV6-5 to TRBJ2-2; 9 bases fit TRBD1. From germline, CDR1 is MNHEY and CDR2 SVGAGI. This CDR3 contains 15 residues. V lost 5 bases, J lost 3 bases, and 4 bases stayed unmatched. CDR3 DNA sequence: TGTGCCAGCAGTCTCCGGGACAGGGACACCGGGGAGCTGTTTTTT. Translating gives CASSLRDRDTGELFF.

This clone came up once. The chain carries TRBV7-8 and TRBJ1-6; D might be TRBD1 (5 bases). V was trimmed by 5 bases and J by 3 bases, leaving 11 bases between them. Looked up from germline, CDR1 is SGHVS and CDR2 is FQNEAQ. This CDR3 contains 15 residues. Here the CDR3 reads CASSARTNYNSPLHF. CDR3 coding DNA: TGTGCCAGCAGCGCGCGGACAAACTATAATTCACCCCTCCACTTT.

This clone was seen only once. V gene TRBV7-9 combines with J gene TRBJ1-2, with D possibly TRBD1 on 6 matching bases. Deletions cut 4 bases from V and 2 bases from J, with 20 bases between. This CDR3 is built from 17 residues. Germline V gene data show CDR1 as SEHNR and CDR2 as FQNEAQ (reference sequence). CDR3 protein: CASSWDTPFGQNYGYTF. CDR3 nucleotide sequence: TGTGCCAGCAGCTGGGACACCCCTTTTGGCCAAAACTATGGCTACACCTTC.

The chain combines TRBV5-1 with TRBJ2-5; no reliable D call. V was cut by 0 bases and J by 5 bases, with 11 bases left in between. The CDR3 consists of 14 residues. Germline CDR1 and CDR2: SGHRS and YFSETQ. CDR3 DNA: TGCGCCAGCAGCTTGGGTGTTCCGCGGGAGACCCAGTACTTC. Its protein is CASSLGVPRETQYF.

The gene calls are TRBV20-1 and TRBJ2-7, with 7 bases matching TRBD2. V gave up 8 bases and J gave up 2 bases; unmatched junction bases: 3. The CDR3 has 11 amino acids. Germline assignment: CDR1 DFQATT and CDR2 SNEGSKA (reference sequence). The CDR3 loop reads CSRGTTYEQYF. DNA for the CDR3: TGCAGTCGCGGGACTACCTACGAGCAGTACTTC.

The chain links TRBV5-4 to TRBJ2-3; TRBD2 is a possible D gene (6 bases). V lost 3 bases and J lost 4, with 15 bases in between. Germline V gene lookup returns CDR1 SGHNT and CDR2 YYREEE (reference sequence). The CDR3 length is 15 residues. The CDR3 here is CASSSLGLIPDTQYF. The CDR3 DNA follows: TGTGCCAGCAGCTCTCTGGGACTTATCCCAGATACGCAGTATTTT.

CDR3 protein: CASYSHTGTSGSSYNEQFF. DNA for the CDR3: TGTGCCAGCTACAGTCATACTGGGACTAGCGGGAGCTCCTACAATGAGCAGTTCTTC. The chain has TRBV6-9 and TRBJ2-1; 14 bases match TRBD2. From germline, CDR1 is MNHGY and CDR2 SVAAGI. The junction had 12 bases not matched to a gene; V was cut back by 8 bases and J by 0 bases. The CDR3 runs to 19 residues.

The rearrangement joins TRBV28 to TRBJ1-4; a possible D gene is TRBD1 (5 bases). In germline, CDR1 is MDHEN, CDR2 SYDVKM. The CDR3 covers 17 residues. V lost 6 bases, J lost 3 bases, and 20 bases lay in between. The DNA for the CDR3 is TGTGCCAGCAGACTGTCTACAGGCTCGCGAGCTAATGAAAAACTGTTTTTT. Its translation is CASRLSTGSRANEKLFF.

The chain combines TRBV5-1 with TRBJ2-3; 10 bases map to TRBD2. Germline assignment: CDR1 SGHRS and CDR2 YFSETQ. CDR3 length equals 15 residues. After removal of 6 bases from V and 7 bases from J, the junction contained 11 bases not matched to a gene. CDR3 nucleotides: TGCGCCAGCAACGCCCGTGGACTAGCGGAGAATACGCAGTATTTT. Its protein product is CASNARGLAENTQYF.

The chain has TRBV6-6 and TRBJ1-2; D unclear. V lost 2 bases, J lost 8 bases, and 15 bases lay in between. The CDR3 runs 14 residues. Germline V CDR1 and CDR2: MNHNY, SVGAGI (reference sequence). For the CDR3, the DNA is TGTGCCAGCAGTTACGAGGATAGGACGGGGGGCTACACCTTC. It translates to CASSYEDRTGGYTF.

The chain employs TRBV27 and TRBJ2-1, with TRBD2 identical over 7 bases. The CDR3 runs to 14 residues. V was pared by 5 bases and J by 4 bases, with 5 bases of the junction left unmatched. Germline CDR1 reads MNHEY; CDR2 reads SMNVEV (reference sequence). The CDR3 DNA is TGTGCCAGCAGTAAAGAGCGGGGATACAATGAGCAGTTCTTC. It specifies CASSKERGYNEQFF.

The rearrangement joins TRBV5-5 to TRBJ2-1, with 8 bases aligning to TRBD2. V gave up 7 bases and J gave up 4 bases; unmatched junction bases: 7. The CDR3 consists of 14 residues. Germline V gene data show CDR1 as SGHKS and CDR2 as YYEKEE (reference sequence). CDR3 residues: CASSGRGGYNEQFF. The CDR3 region has the DNA TGTGCCAGCTCCGGGAGGGGAGGATACAATGAGCAGTTCTTC. Full variable domain (remainder filled in from reference TRBV5-5 and TRBJ2-1): DAGVTQSPTHLIKTRGQQVTLRCSPISGHKSVSWYQQVLGQGPQFIFQYYEKEERGRGNFPDRFSARQFPNYSSELNVNALLLGDSALYLCASSGRGGYNEQFFGPGTRLTVL.

J is TRBJ1-5 and V is TRBV27, with no clear D. Germline CDR1 and CDR2: MNHEY and SMNVEV (reference sequence). The CDR3 is 14 residues long. Trimming took 3 bases from V and 7 from J, leaving 13 bases between them. The CDR3 protein is CASSLQPSGQPQHF. In DNA, the CDR3 is TGTGCCAGCAGTTTGCAACCATCGGGGCAGCCCCAGCATTTT.

The chain recombines TRBV7-9 with TRBJ2-2; D unresolved. The CDR3 totals 11 residues. Germline V gene lookup returns CDR1 SEHNR and CDR2 FQNEAQ (reference sequence). Trimming cost V 7 bases and J 7 bases, with 7 bases left between them. The CDR3 spells CASIPVGELFF. CDR3 nucleotides: TGTGCCAGCATCCCGGTCGGGGAGCTGTTTTTT.

CDR3: CASSLSGGGGLYGYTF. In DNA, the CDR3 is TGTGCCAGCAGCTTGAGTGGCGGGGGAGGCCTCTATGGCTACACCTTC. The chain links TRBV7-9 to TRBJ1-2; TRBD1 is a possible D gene (5 bases). Trimming shortened V by 3 bases and J by 4 bases, and 18 bases separated the two germline ends. The germline gives CDR1 SEHNR, CDR2 FQNEAQ (reference sequence). The CDR3 sequence is 16 residues long.

The V call is TRBV5-1, the J call TRBJ1-4; a possible D gene is TRBD1 (5 bases). V was shortened by 0 bases and J by 6 bases, with 9 bases between the two germline ends. The CDR3 extends over 14 amino acids. CDR1 SGHRS and CDR2 YFSETQ come from the germline V gene. In nucleotides, the CDR3 is TGCGCCAGCAGCTTGGTGGAGGGGTATGAAAAACTGTTTTTT. Residues: CASSLVEGYEKLFF.

The chain combines TRBV2 with TRBJ2-5; D might be TRBD2 (5 bases). The CDR3 loop spans 13 amino acids. CDR1 is SNHLY, CDR2 FYNNEI, per germline. Trimming cost V 11 bases and J 3 bases, with 16 bases left between them. CDR3 residues: CAPEREIKETQYF. In DNA, the CDR3 is TGTGCCCCCGAGAGGGAGATTAAAGAGACCCAGTACTTC.

The V call is TRBV27, the J call TRBJ2-7, with 12 positions matching TRBD2. The CDR3 sequence is 14 residues long. Germline V gives CDR1 MNHEY, CDR2 SMNVEV (reference sequence). Trimming cost V 5 bases and J 4 bases; bases outside gene matches: 3. CDR3 DNA sequence: TGTGCCAGCAGTCGGACTAGCGGGATTTACGAGCAGTACTTC. Translated, it gives CASSRTSGIYEQYF.

The chain uses TRBV5-1 and TRBJ2-5; D gene unclear. Trimming removed 7 bases from V and 5 bases from J, with 12 bases in between. This CDR3 comprises 12 residues. CDR1 SGHRS and CDR2 YFSETQ come from the germline V gene. The CDR3 is CASSYTQETQYF. The CDR3, as DNA: TGCGCCAGCTCATATACCCAGGAGACCCAGTACTTC.

V gene TRBV19 combines with J gene TRBJ1-2, with D perhaps matching TRBD1 (5 bases). Germline CDR1 reads LNHDA; CDR2 reads SQIVND (reference sequence). CDR3 length: 13 residues. The V end was cut by 5 bases, the J end by 4 bases, with 11 bases between. In nucleotides, the CDR3 is TGTGCCAGTAGTGACAGAGTTGGCTATGGCTACACCTTC. Residues: CASSDRVGYGYTF.

The rearrangement joins TRBV12-5 to TRBJ2-1; a weak D match, TRBD2 (5 bases). CDR1 is LGHNT, CDR2 FRNRAP, per germline. Trimming left V 2 bases short and J 0 bases short, with 14 bases between. This CDR3 has 17 residues. CDR3 amino acids: CASGLQAGSSSYNEQFF. DNA for the CDR3: TGTGCTAGTGGTTTGCAGGCGGGTTCGAGCTCCTACAATGAGCAGTTCTTC.